These 26 T cell receptor beta chains share one sample of origin, sequenced in a study of cytomegalovirus exposure and HLA in healthy donors. PCR primers comprised 60 Vbeta and 13 Jbeta primers. Data came from immunoSEQ multiplex PCR; TCRdb stores just in-frame clones and leaves some out. The sample holds fewer than 200,000 clones, around 75% seen once. The sequenced sample consisted of PBMCs. These receptors were collected from a woman in her fifties or sixties in good health and CMV-seropositive.

The rearrangement joins TRBV29-1 to TRBJ1-2; D is ambiguous. Between the trimmed V and J ends, which lost 4 bases and 4 bases, there was a span of 10 bases. The CDR3 consists of 12 residues. Per germline, CDR1 SQVTM and CDR2 ANQGSEA. CDR3 loop: CSVGQDFYGYTF. The CDR3 DNA reads as TGCAGCGTTGGGCAGGACTTCTATGGCTACACCTTC.

This chain uses TRBV6-5 with TRBJ2-2; tentative D call: TRBD2 (6 bases). From germline, CDR1 is MNHEY and CDR2 SVGAGI. The CDR3 runs 14 residues. Trimming shortened V by 0 bases and J by 9 bases, and 11 bases separated the two germline ends. DNA of the CDR3: TGTGCCAGCAGTTACTCAAGCGGGCACCGGGAGCTGTTTTTT. This encodes CASSYSSGHRELFF.

In nucleotides, the CDR3 is TGTGCCACCTCAGGGGTCCCGACCGGGGAGCTGTTTTTT. Protein sequence: CATSGVPTGELFF. This chain connects TRBV2 to TRBJ2-2; tentative D call: TRBD1 (6 bases). V lost 10 bases, J lost 5 bases, and 14 bases lay in between. Germline-derived CDR1 and CDR2 are SNHLY and FYNNEI. The CDR3 sequence is 13 residues long.

The chain is built from TRBV5-5 and TRBJ1-5, with no clear D. This CDR3 is built from 16 residues. The germline V gene has CDR1 SGHKS and CDR2 YYEKEE (reference sequence). The V gene lost 4 bases and the J gene lost 2 bases, with 16 bases spanning the gap. CDR3 in DNA: TGTGCCAGCAGCCTGGGTCCAGAAATACGCAATCAGCCCCAGCATTTT. It translates to CASSLGPEIRNQPQHF.

V gene TRBV6-5 combines with J gene TRBJ2-7; TRBD1 might be the D (6 bases). The CDR3 is 14 amino acids. Trimming removed 1 base at V and 2 bases at J, with 9 bases between. Germline V gene data show CDR1 as MNHEY and CDR2 as SVGAGI. DNA for the CDR3: TGTGCCAGCAGTTACTTAGACAGGACCTACGAGCAGTACTTC. It encodes CASSYLDRTYEQYF.

The CDR3 DNA reads as TGCGCCAGCAGCAAAGGACAGGGGGCTTTATATGGCTACACCTTC. Its translation: CASSKGQGALYGYTF. The genes are TRBV5-1 and TRBJ1-2; TRBD1 aligns across 11 bases. The CDR3 runs to 15 residues. V lost 4 bases, J lost 5 bases, and 7 bases stayed unmatched. Germline V lookup: CDR1 SGHRS, CDR2 YFSETQ.

The genes are TRBV4-2 and TRBJ2-6; 8 nucleotides align to TRBD2. CDR1 and CDR2 (germline): LGHNA, YNFKEQ. The V segment lost 6 bases and the J segment 0 bases; nucleotides outside the gene matches: 7. The CDR3 contains 17 residues. The CDR3 loop reads CASSSGAYYSGANVLTF. The CDR3 nucleotides read TGTGCCAGCAGTAGCGGGGCTTATTACTCTGGGGCCAACGTCCTGACTTTC.

V usage is TRBV6-1 and J usage is TRBJ1-2, with D hard to call. The CDR3 runs to 15 residues. In germline, CDR1 is MNHNS, CDR2 SASEGT. Trimming removed 10 bases at V and 8 bases at J, with 26 bases between. CDR3 region: CATPRTIPEISGYTF. The CDR3, as DNA: TGTGCCACCCCCCGAACGATACCCGAGATTAGCGGCTACACCTTC.

The chain recombines TRBV7-9 with TRBJ2-5; 7 nucleotides match TRBD1. V gave up 3 bases and J gave up 4 bases; unmatched junction bases: 8. Germline CDR1 reads SEHNR; CDR2 reads FQNEAQ (reference sequence). CDR3 length equals 15 residues. DNA of the CDR3: TGTGCCAGCAGCTTCGAACAGGGGTTGAGAGAGACCCAGTACTTC. Its translation: CASSFEQGLRETQYF.

V and J are TRBV7-2 and TRBJ1-1; 7 bases agree with TRBD1. The germline gives CDR1 SGHTA, CDR2 FQGNSA. The V and J ends lost 5 bases and 2 bases, in that order; junction bases with no gene match: 5. This CDR3 is 14 amino acids long. CDR3 protein: CASSGGQLNTEAFF. The CDR3 region has the DNA TGTGCCAGCAGCGGGGGACAGCTAAACACTGAAGCTTTCTTT. The complete variable domain, with remaining parts taken from reference TRBV7-2 and TRBJ1-1, reads GAGVSQSPSNKVTEKGKDVELRCDPISGHTALYWYRQSLGQGLEFLIYFQGNSAPDKSGLPSDRFSAERTGGSVSTLTIQRTQQEDSAVYLCASSGGQLNTEAFFGQGTRLTVV.

This chain joins TRBV5-1 and TRBJ1-6, with 7 bases lining up with TRBD1. J lost 7 bases, V lost 4 bases, and 8 bases had no gene match. The CDR3 length is 15 residues. Germline CDR1 is SGHRS and CDR2 is YFSETQ. For the CDR3, the DNA is TGCGCCAGCAGCACAGGGACAGCCCAAAATTCACCCCTCCACTTT. Its translation is CASSTGTAQNSPLHF. The whole variable domain, remainder taken from reference TRBV5-1 and TRBJ1-6, is KAGVTQTPRYLIKTRGQQVTLSCSPISGHRSVSWYQQTPGQGLQFLFEYFSETQRNKGNFPGRFSGRQFSNSRSEMNVSTLELGDSALYLCASSTGTAQNSPLHFGNGTRLTVT.

The gene calls are TRBV5-1 and TRBJ2-3, with D tentatively TRBD2 (5 bases). The V end lost 4 bases, the J end lost 10 bases, and 16 bases lay between the germline ends. CDR1 and CDR2 from the germline V gene are SGHRS and YFSETQ. The CDR3 has 13 amino acids. CDR3 loop: CASSAGPSEAQYF. CDR3 sequence (DNA): TGCGCCAGCAGCGCTGGGCCCTCGGAGGCGCAGTATTTT.

The CDR3 DNA reads as TGTGCCAGCAGTGAGATTAGGGGTTCACCCCTCCACTTT. This translates into CASSEIRGSPLHF. This chain links TRBV2 with TRBJ1-6; D perhaps matches TRBD1 (5 bases). CDR3 size: 13 residues. Looked up from germline, CDR1 is SNHLY and CDR2 is FYNNEI. The V end was cut by 3 bases, the J end by 9 bases, with 9 bases between.

In the case of this clone: The junction departs from germline at one end; a sequencing error may be responsible. The sample holds other DNA sequences that translate to the same CDR3. The CDR3 DNA follows: TGTGCCAGCAGGGGAGGAGCGGGGAACACTGGGGAGCTGTTTTTT. This gives the protein CASRGGAGNTGELFF. V usage is TRBV2 and J usage is TRBJ2-2; 7 bases map to TRBD2. The CDR3 is made up of 15 amino acids. The germline V gene has CDR1 SNHLY and CDR2 FYNNEI.

This clone came up once. The V gene is TRBV29-1, the J gene TRBJ2-6; weak D call: TRBD1 (6 bases). Germline assignment: CDR1 SQVTM and CDR2 ANQGSEA. Trimming left V 6 bases short and J 2 bases short, with 11 bases between. CDR3 length equals 14 residues. The DNA for the CDR3 is TGCAGCGTGGGGGCGGAAACTGGGGCCAACGTCCTGACTTTC. Translated, it gives CSVGAETGANVLTF.

This clone was seen only a few times. The chain employs TRBV4-1 and TRBJ2-7, with 9 nucleotides matching TRBD1. The germline V gene encodes CDR1 MGHRA and CDR2 YSYEKL. J was trimmed by 6 bases and V by 0 bases; bases with no gene match: 6. This CDR3 spans 15 amino acids. The chain's CDR3 is CASSQEGQGVREQYF. The CDR3 coding sequence is TGCGCCAGCAGCCAAGAGGGACAGGGTGTCCGCGAGCAGTACTTC.

The V and J genes are TRBV5-1 and TRBJ1-2, with D perhaps matching TRBD1 (5 bases). The V gene lost 4 bases and the J gene lost 4 bases, with 11 bases spanning the gap. Looked up from germline, CDR1 is SGHRS and CDR2 is YFSETQ. The CDR3 consists of 13 residues. Here the CDR3 reads CASSADSAYGYTF. The CDR3 nucleotides are TGCGCCAGCAGCGCCGACAGTGCCTATGGCTACACCTTC.

This clone showed up just a few times. The CDR3 bases are TGTGCCAGCAGCTTAAACCTAGCGGGAGAGCAGTTCTTC. As protein: CASSLNLAGEQFF. The chain couples TRBV7-3 to TRBJ2-1, with 9 bases lining up with TRBD2. This CDR3 region has 13 residues. Trimming at V came to 1 base and at J to 10 bases, leaving 2 bases not matched to a gene. CDR1 is SGHTA and CDR2 is FQGTGA in the germline V gene.

This chain links TRBV11-1 with TRBJ2-2, with a possible D match to TRBD2 (6 bases). Germline-derived CDR1 and CDR2 are SGHAT and FQDESV (reference sequence). Trimming took 5 bases from V and 5 from J, leaving 18 bases between them. The CDR3 spans 16 residues. CDR3 residues: CASSLGAGRDTGELFF. The CDR3 DNA reads TGTGCCAGCAGCCTCGGAGCAGGGCGGGATACCGGGGAGCTGTTTTTT.

In DNA form, the CDR3 reads TGTGCCAGTGGGACGGACAGGCGCAAAGGAAACACCATATATTTT. Translated: CASGTDRRKGNTIYF. The rearrangement joins TRBV19 to TRBJ1-3; TRBD1 matches 7 bases. The CDR3 consists of 15 residues. V shed 8 bases and J 4 bases; nucleotides not matched to a gene: 11. The germline V gene has CDR1 LNHDA and CDR2 SQIVND (reference sequence). Complete variable domain (other parts from reference TRBV19 and TRBJ1-3): DGGITQSPKYLFRKEGQNVTLSCEQNLNHDAMYWYRQDPGQGLRLIYYSQIVNDFQKGDIAEGYSVSREKKESFPLTVTSAQKNPTAFYLCASGTDRRKGNTIYFGEGSWLTVV.

This chain uses TRBV4-1 with TRBJ1-1; 9 nucleotides align to TRBD1. The CDR3 has 15 amino acids. Germline CDR1 is MGHRA and CDR2 is YSYEKL. Trimming at V came to 0 bases and at J to 5 bases, leaving 4 bases not matched to a gene. This CDR3 reads CASSQEGQGRTEAFF. CDR3 sequence (DNA): TGCGCCAGCAGCCAAGAAGGACAGGGGAGGACTGAAGCTTTCTTT.

The rearrangement links TRBV2 to TRBJ2-3; 11 bases map to TRBD2. Looked up from germline, CDR1 is SNHLY and CDR2 is FYNNEI. The CDR3 runs 14 residues. Germline trimming cut 6 bases from V and 6 bases from J; bases unmatched to any gene: 5. CDR3 in DNA: TGTGCCAGCAGGGTGACTAGCGGGGTCGATACGCAGTATTTT. Translated: CASRVTSGVDTQYF. Complete variable domain (other parts from reference TRBV2 and TRBJ2-3): EPEVTQTPSHQVTQMGQEVILRCVPISNHLYFYWYRQILGQKVEFLVSFYNNEISEKSEIFDDQFSVERPDGSNFTLKIRSTKLEDSAMYFCASRVTSGVDTQYFGPGTRLTVL.

V and J are TRBV5-4 and TRBJ1-1; TRBD1 might be the D (5 bases). Per germline, CDR1 SGHNT and CDR2 YYREEE (reference sequence). Trimming took 0 bases from V and 7 from J, leaving 16 bases between them. The CDR3 totals 15 residues. CDR3 amino acids: CASSLGAGQDYEAFF. The DNA of the CDR3 is TGTGCCAGCAGCTTGGGGGCGGGGCAGGATTATGAAGCTTTCTTT.

The chain uses TRBV4-2 and TRBJ2-3; 9 positions agree with TRBD2. Trimming removed 1 base from V and 1 base from J; junction bases left unmatched: 3. The germline V gene encodes CDR1 LGHNA and CDR2 YNFKEQ. The CDR3 sequence is 16 residues long. The CDR3 is CASSQGGRGGTDTQYF. CDR3 bases: TGTGCCAGCAGCCAAGGCGGGAGGGGGGGCACAGATACGCAGTATTTT.

This clone showed up just a few times. The chain employs TRBV30 and TRBJ2-3; 8 positions agree with TRBD2. Germline assignment: CDR1 GTSNPN and CDR2 SVGIG (reference sequence). This CDR3 region has 14 residues. V was pared by 8 bases and J by 1 base, with 8 bases of the junction left unmatched. CDR3 in amino acids: CARKLADRTDTQYF. The CDR3 DNA sequence: TGTGCCCGGAAACTAGCGGACCGCACAGATACGCAGTATTTT.

The chain couples TRBV7-9 to TRBJ2-1, with a weak D call TRBD2 (6 bases). The germline V gene encodes CDR1 SEHNR and CDR2 FQNEAQ (reference sequence). This CDR3 comprises 13 residues. V lost 1 base and J 8 bases, leaving 9 bases between the germline ends. The CDR3 sequence is CASSLGGDDEQFF. CDR3 DNA sequence: TGTGCCAGCAGCTTAGGCGGGGATGATGAGCAGTTCTTC.